The 21 T cell receptor beta chains listed next were all sequenced from one sample in a study of glioma-infiltrating T cells. The iRepertoire nested amplicon-rescue multiplex PCR amplified TCR alpha and beta CDR3s from RNA. Via MiXCR, TCRdb re-called the multiplex PCR reads, giving one row per CDR3 protein. The sample comprises around 180,000 distinct CDR3 sequences, around 40% of which are singletons, and around 5% rests with the top ten. Sequenced material: glioma tissue, nonneoplastic brain tissue, or PBMCs (not recorded which). These receptors were collected from a human donor with low-grade glioma or glioblastoma, undergoing nonglioma brain surgery, or in good health (not recorded which).

This chain connects TRBV29-1 to TRBJ1-1; D is undetermined. Germline lookup yields CDR1 SQVTM and CDR2 ANQGSEA. There are 13 residues in the CDR3. V gave up 6 bases and J gave up 2 bases, with 13 bases separating them. In nucleotides, the CDR3 is TGCAGCGTGGGCGGAGGAATAAACACTGAAGCTTTCTTT. This translates into CSVGGGINTEAFF.

The count of this clonotype is one. The V call is TRBV6-1, the J call TRBJ2-7, with D unresolved. Trimming took off 8 bases at V and 4 bases at J, with 18 bases between the two ends. CDR1 and CDR2 from the germline V gene are MNHNS and SASEGT. The CDR3 has 14 residues. The CDR3 loop is CASCGSDTSYEQYF. The CDR3 DNA is TGTGCCAGCTGCGGTTCAGACACCTCATACGAGCAGTACTTC.

On this clonotype: This could be a read error, since a much larger clone is one nucleotide away. The rearrangement links TRBV25-1 to TRBJ1-1; D gene ambiguous. The CDR3 has 12 amino acids. V lost 7 bases and J 10 bases, leaving 16 bases between the germline ends. Germline CDR1 MGHDK, CDR2 SYGVNS. CDR3 nucleotides: TGTGCCAGCAAAGGCATTACGATAAGAGCTTTCTTT. The encoded protein is CASKGITIRAFF.

The chain links TRBV20-1 to TRBJ2-7, with TRBD1 identical over 7 bases. The CDR3 has 15 residues. CDR1 is DFQATT and CDR2 is SNEGSKA in the germline V gene (reference sequence). The J segment lost 6 bases and the V segment lost 5 bases, leaving 16 bases of the junction unmatched. The CDR3 nucleotides read TGCAGTGCTGTCTGCCTGGCAGGGGGTCTTGGCGAGCAGTACTTC. This encodes CSAVCLAGGLGEQYF.

This chain connects TRBV7-2 to TRBJ1-2; 9 bases line up with TRBD1. The V and J ends lost 6 bases and 4 bases, in that order; junction bases with no gene match: 15. This CDR3 region has 17 residues. In germline, CDR1 is SGHTA, CDR2 FQGNSA. For the CDR3, the DNA is TGTGCCAGCAGTTACACTACCGGGACAGGGATTGGCTATGGCTACACCTTC. The encoded protein is CASSYTTGTGIGYGYTF.

The sample holds one count of this clonotype. This may stem from a read error, because a much larger clone lies one nucleotide away. V and J are TRBV7-6 and TRBJ2-1, with TRBD2 matching 9 bases. With 1 base clipped from V and 9 bases from J, the junction kept 16 bases outside the gene matches. CDR1 SGHVS and CDR2 FNYEAQ come from the germline V gene. The CDR3 extends over 18 amino acids. In nucleotides, the CDR3 is TGTGCCAGCAGCTTAGGGTCCTACCACCTTAGCGGGAGATGTGAGCAGTTCTTC. It specifies CASSLGSYHLSGRCEQFF.

Concerning this clonotype itself: A much larger clone sits a single nucleotide away, making a read error possible. The chain uses TRBV28 and TRBJ1-2; D unclear. V lost 9 bases and J lost 8, with 19 bases in between. The germline V gene has CDR1 MDHEN and CDR2 SYDVKM. CDR3 length: 13 residues. In nucleotides, the CDR3 is TGTGCCAGAAGCGTCCAGATCCGCCACGGCTACACCTTC. This translates into CARSVQIRHGYTF.

This chain joins TRBV16 and TRBJ2-3; D is undetermined. Trimming removed 9 bases at V and 0 bases at J, with 13 bases between. The germline CDR1 and CDR2 sequences are KGHSY and FQNENV. The CDR3 sequence is 14 residues long. The DNA for the CDR3 is TGTGCCAGTAGCACGGCGACTAGCACAGATACGCAGTATTTT. Amino acid sequence: CASSTATSTDTQYF.

At least ten counts were recorded for this clonotype. V is TRBV20-1 and J is TRBJ1-2, with 11 bases identical to TRBD1. The CDR3 has 16 residues. The germline V gene has CDR1 DFQATT and CDR2 SNEGSKA (reference sequence). The J segment lost 8 bases and the V segment lost 3 bases, leaving 14 bases of the junction unmatched. DNA for the CDR3: TGCAGTGCTAGGGGCGGACAGGGGGCGATCCGTACAGGCTACACCTTC. It is translated as CSARGGQGAIRTGYTF.

This clonotype was picked up many times. J is TRBJ1-1 and V is TRBV12-3 or TRBV12-4, with no clear D. Trimming shortened V by 6 bases and J by 5 bases, and 13 bases separated the two germline ends. The CDR3 totals 13 residues. The CDR3 loop is CASRPDWGTEAFF. CDR3 nucleotides: TGTGCCAGCAGACCGGATTGGGGAACTGAAGCTTTCTTT.

About this clonotype itself: A clone one base away is much larger, so this may be a read error. This chain connects TRBV28 to TRBJ1-3; D not certain. The CDR3 totals 15 residues. Germline assignment: CDR1 MDHEN and CDR2 SYDVKM. The CDR3 loop is CASELDSFSANTIYF. The CDR3 nucleotides read TGTGCCAGCGAATTAGACTCCTTCTCTGCAAACACCATATATTTT.

This clonotype came up many times. This rearrangement joins TRBV6-1 to TRBJ2-1, with 10 positions matching TRBD1. Germline V gene lookup returns CDR1 MNHNS and CDR2 SASEGT. V dropped 10 bases and J dropped 3; count of bases not matched to a gene: 6. The CDR3 runs to 14 residues. The CDR3 DNA reads as TGTGCCACCTCGACAGGGGGCATCTACAATGAGCAGTTCTTC. It is translated as CATSTGGIYNEQFF.

The chain recombines TRBV14 with TRBJ2-5; 7 nucleotides align to TRBD2. V trimming: 7 bases; J trimming: 4 bases; junction bases outside the gene matches: 3. Per the germline V gene, CDR1 is SGHDN and CDR2 is FVKESK. The CDR3 runs 12 residues. The CDR3 is CASIRTRETQYF. In DNA form, the CDR3 reads TGTGCCAGCATCCGGACTAGAGAGACCCAGTACTTC.

In this sample, this clonotype turned up a few times. V and J are TRBV2 and TRBJ2-7; a possible D gene is TRBD2 (6 bases). Per germline, CDR1 SNHLY and CDR2 FYNNEI. Trimming cost V 7 bases and J 5 bases, with 18 bases left between them. The CDR3 spans 14 residues. In DNA, the CDR3 is TGTGCCAGCAAGAGGGACGGGGGAAGAGACGAGCAGTACTTC. Protein sequence: CASKRDGGRDEQYF.

V is TRBV3-1 and J is TRBJ2-5; either TRBD1 or TRBD2 may fit D (5 bases each). This CDR3 has 15 residues. Trimming shortened V by 3 bases and J by 5 bases, and 16 bases separated the two germline ends. Germline V gives CDR1 LGHDT, CDR2 YNNKEL (reference sequence). The DNA for the CDR3 is TGTGCCAGCAGCCACATTATGAGGGGCGAGGAGACCCAGTACTTC. As protein: CASSHIMRGEETQYF.

This clonotype has ten or more counts. V gene TRBV28 combines with J gene TRBJ2-2; 9 bases fit TRBD2. The CDR3 consists of 15 residues. Germline V lookup: CDR1 MDHEN, CDR2 SYDVKM. Trimming cost V 5 bases and J 5 bases; bases outside gene matches: 6. The CDR3 here is CASSVAGAGTGELFF. CDR3 DNA sequence: TGTGCCAGCAGTGTAGCGGGAGCGGGAACCGGGGAGCTGTTTTTT.

V and J are TRBV29-1 and TRBJ2-7; tentative D call: TRBD1 (5 bases). Germline V lookup: CDR1 SQVTM, CDR2 ANQGSEA. The CDR3 loop spans 14 amino acids. V gave up 4 bases and J gave up 5 bases, with 18 bases separating them. The CDR3 DNA sequence: TGCAGCGTTGTCTCGGACATATGGACCAACGAGCAGTACTTC. Translated: CSVVSDIWTNEQYF.

The table lists this clonotype with a few counts. CDR3 bases: TGTGCCAGCAGCCGTGGACAGGGAGGAGAGACCCAGTACTTC. As protein: CASSRGQGGETQYF. This chain connects TRBV11-2 to TRBJ2-5; 8 bases line up with TRBD1. J lost 4 bases, V lost 5 bases, and 6 bases had no gene match. Germline CDR1 reads SGHAT; CDR2 reads FQNNGV. This CDR3 region has 14 residues.

As for this clonotype: A much bigger clone sits one base away, suggesting this may be a read error. The V and J genes are TRBV28 and TRBJ2-7; TRBD1 matches 7 bases. The CDR3 length is 16 residues. CDR1 and CDR2 (germline): MDHEN, SYDVKM. Trimming removed 6 bases from V and 7 bases from J; junction bases left unmatched: 18. CDR3 sequence reads: CASSPTRVTGSKEQYF. In DNA form, the CDR3 reads TGTGCCAGCAGCCCAACACGAGTGACAGGGTCAAAAGAGCAGTACTTC.

With respect to this clonotype: Because it lacks the conserved phenylalanine or tryptophan at the end, this CDR3 is likely a read error. The V and J genes are TRBV6-2 or TRBV6-3 and TRBJ2-1; TRBD1 agrees at 7 bases. Germline V lookup: CDR1 MNHEY, CDR2 SVGEGT. The CDR3 length is 13 residues. The CDR3 coding sequence is TGTGCCATCAGTTCTACAGGGGACAATGAGCAGTTCTTA. Residues: CAISSTGDNEQFL.

A few counts support this clonotype. This may arise from a read error, as a much more abundant clone is one base away. CDR3 nucleotide sequence: TGTGCCAGCATCGGGACAGGGGATGAGCCCCAGCATTTT. Translating it yields CASIGTGDEPQHF. The chain couples TRBV28 to TRBJ1-5, with 10 bases that match TRBD1. CDR3 length: 13 residues. V gave up 7 bases and J gave up 8 bases; unmatched junction bases: 5. Germline CDR1 is MDHEN and CDR2 is SYDVKM.